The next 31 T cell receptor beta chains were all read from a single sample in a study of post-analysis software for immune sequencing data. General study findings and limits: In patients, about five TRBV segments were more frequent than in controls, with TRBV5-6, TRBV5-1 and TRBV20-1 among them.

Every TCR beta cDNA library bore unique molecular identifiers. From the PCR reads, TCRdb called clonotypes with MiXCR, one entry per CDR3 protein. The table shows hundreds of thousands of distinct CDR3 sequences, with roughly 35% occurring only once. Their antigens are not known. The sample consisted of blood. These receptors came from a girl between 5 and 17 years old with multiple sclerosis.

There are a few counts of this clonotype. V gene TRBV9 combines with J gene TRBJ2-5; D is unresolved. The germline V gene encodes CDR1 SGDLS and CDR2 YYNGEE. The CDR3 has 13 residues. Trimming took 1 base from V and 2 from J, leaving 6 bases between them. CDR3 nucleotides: TGTGCCAGCAGCGTAAGTGATCAAGAGACCCAGTACTTC. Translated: CASSVSDQETQYF.

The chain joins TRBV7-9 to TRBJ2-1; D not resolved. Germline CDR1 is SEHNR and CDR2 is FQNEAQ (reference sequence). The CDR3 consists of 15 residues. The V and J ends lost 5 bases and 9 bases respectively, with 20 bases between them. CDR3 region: CASSLSSLSGSEQFF. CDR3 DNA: TGTGCCAGCAGCCTCTCTAGTTTAAGTGGTAGTGAGCAGTTCTTC.

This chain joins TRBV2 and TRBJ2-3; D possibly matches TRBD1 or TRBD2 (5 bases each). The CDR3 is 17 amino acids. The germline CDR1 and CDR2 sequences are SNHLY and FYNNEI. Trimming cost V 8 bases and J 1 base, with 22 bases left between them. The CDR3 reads CASGGNLQVGGTDTQYF. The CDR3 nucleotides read TGTGCCAGCGGTGGGAACTTACAGGTCGGGGGCACAGATACGCAGTATTTT.

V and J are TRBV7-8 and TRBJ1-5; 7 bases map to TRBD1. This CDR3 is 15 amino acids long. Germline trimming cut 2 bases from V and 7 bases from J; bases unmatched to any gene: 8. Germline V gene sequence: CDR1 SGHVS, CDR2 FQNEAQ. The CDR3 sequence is CASSLTTGQQQPQHF. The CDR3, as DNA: TGTGCCAGCAGCTTAACGACAGGGCAGCAGCAGCCCCAGCATTTT.

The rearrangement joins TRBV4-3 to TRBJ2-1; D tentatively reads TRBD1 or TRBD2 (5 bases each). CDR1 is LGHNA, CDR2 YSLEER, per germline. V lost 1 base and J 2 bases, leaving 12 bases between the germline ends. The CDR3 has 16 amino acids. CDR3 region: CASSQAGASPYNEQFF. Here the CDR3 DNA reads TGCGCCAGCAGCCAAGCCGGGGCCAGCCCCTACAATGAGCAGTTCTTC.

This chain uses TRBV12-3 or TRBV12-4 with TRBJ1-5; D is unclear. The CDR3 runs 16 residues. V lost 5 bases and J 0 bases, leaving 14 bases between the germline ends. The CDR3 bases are TGTGCCAGCAGTCCGAGGACTCTGTATAGCAATCAGCCCCAGCATTTT. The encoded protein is CASSPRTLYSNQPQHF.

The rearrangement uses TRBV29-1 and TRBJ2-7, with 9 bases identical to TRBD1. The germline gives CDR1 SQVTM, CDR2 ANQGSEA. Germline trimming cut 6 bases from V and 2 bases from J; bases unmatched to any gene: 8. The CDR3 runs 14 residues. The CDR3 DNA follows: TGCAGCGTGGGGCCCGGGACAGGGACCTACGAGCAGTACTTC. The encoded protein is CSVGPGTGTYEQYF.

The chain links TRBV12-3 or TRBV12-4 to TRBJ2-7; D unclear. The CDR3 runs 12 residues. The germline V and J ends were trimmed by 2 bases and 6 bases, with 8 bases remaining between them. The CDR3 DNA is TGTGCCAGCAGTTTATCCGTGGCCGAGCAGTACTTC. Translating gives CASSLSVAEQYF.

Here the CDR3 DNA reads TGTGCCAGCAGCCCAGACAACGAAGAGACCCAGTACTTC. This gives the protein CASSPDNEETQYF. The V gene is TRBV7-9, the J gene TRBJ2-5; D is unresolved. Germline V gene sequence: CDR1 SEHNR, CDR2 FQNEAQ (reference sequence). CDR3 length equals 13 residues. V was trimmed by 5 bases and J by 3 bases, leaving 10 bases between them.

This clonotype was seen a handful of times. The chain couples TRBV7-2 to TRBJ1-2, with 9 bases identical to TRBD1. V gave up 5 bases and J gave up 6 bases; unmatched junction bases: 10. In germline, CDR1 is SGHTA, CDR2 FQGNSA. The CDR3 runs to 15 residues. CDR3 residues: CASSPRLTGGHGYTF. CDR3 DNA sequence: TGTGCCAGCAGCCCTCGCCTGACAGGGGGTCATGGCTACACCTTC.

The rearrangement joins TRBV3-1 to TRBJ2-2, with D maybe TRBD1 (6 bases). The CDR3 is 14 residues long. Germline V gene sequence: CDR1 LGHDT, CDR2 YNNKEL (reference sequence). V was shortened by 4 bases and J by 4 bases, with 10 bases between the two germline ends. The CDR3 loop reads CASSPGTPTGELFF. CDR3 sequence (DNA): TGTGCCAGCAGCCCCGGGACACCCACCGGGGAGCTGTTTTTT.

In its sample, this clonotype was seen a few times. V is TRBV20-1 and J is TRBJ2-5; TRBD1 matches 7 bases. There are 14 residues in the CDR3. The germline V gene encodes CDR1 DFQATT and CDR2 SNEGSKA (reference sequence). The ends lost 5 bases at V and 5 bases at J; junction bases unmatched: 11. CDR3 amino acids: CSAPDQRGLETQYF. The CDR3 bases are TGCAGTGCTCCCGATCAGAGGGGGCTCGAGACCCAGTACTTC.

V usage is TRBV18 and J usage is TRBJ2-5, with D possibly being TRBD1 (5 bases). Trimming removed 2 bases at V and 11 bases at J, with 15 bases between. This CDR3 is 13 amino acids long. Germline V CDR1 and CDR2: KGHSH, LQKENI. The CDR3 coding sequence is TGTGCCAGCTCACCAGGGGCCTCCGGAGCGCAGTACTTC. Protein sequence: CASSPGASGAQYF.

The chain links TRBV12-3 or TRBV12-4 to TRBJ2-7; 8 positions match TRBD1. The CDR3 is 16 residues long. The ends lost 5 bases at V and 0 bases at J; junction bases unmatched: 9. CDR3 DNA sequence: TGTGCCAGCAGTCCTATATCCGGGACAGGCTCCTACGAGCAGTACTTC. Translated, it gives CASSPISGTGSYEQYF.

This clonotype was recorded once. The CDR3 spells CASSQSGGGNQPQHF. CDR3 nucleotides: TGTGCCAGCAGCCAATCGGGAGGGGGCAATCAGCCCCAGCATTTT. The rearrangement links TRBV16 to TRBJ1-5, with a possible D match to TRBD1 (5 bases). Looked up from germline, CDR1 is KGHSY and CDR2 is FQNENV. V lost 0 bases to trimming and J lost 2 bases, with 8 bases between them. The CDR3 has 15 amino acids.

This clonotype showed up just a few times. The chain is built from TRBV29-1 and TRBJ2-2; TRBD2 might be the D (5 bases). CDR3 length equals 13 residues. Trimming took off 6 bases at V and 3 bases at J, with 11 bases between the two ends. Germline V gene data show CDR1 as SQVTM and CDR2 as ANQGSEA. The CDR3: CSVEDLYTGELFF. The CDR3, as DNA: TGCAGCGTCGAGGACTTATACACCGGGGAGCTGTTTTTT.

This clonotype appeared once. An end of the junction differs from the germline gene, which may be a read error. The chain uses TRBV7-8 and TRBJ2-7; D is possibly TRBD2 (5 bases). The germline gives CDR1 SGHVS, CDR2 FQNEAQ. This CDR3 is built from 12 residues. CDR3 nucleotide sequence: TGTGTCAGCAGCTTCCGGGACTACGAGCAGTACTTC. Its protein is CVSSFRDYEQYF.

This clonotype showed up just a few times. The CDR3 DNA reads TGTGCCAGCAGTTACTCTCAGGGACTAAACTATGGCTACACCTTC. Translated, it gives CASSYSQGLNYGYTF. The chain links TRBV6-5 to TRBJ1-2, with D perhaps matching TRBD1 (5 bases). Germline V gives CDR1 MNHEY, CDR2 SVGAGI. This CDR3 has 15 residues. V gave up 0 bases and J gave up 2 bases, with 10 bases separating them.

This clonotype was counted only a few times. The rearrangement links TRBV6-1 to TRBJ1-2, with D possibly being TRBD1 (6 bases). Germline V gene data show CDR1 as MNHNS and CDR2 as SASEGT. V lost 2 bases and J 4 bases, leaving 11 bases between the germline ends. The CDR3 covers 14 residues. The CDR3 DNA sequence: TGTGCCAGCAGTGAACGGACAGAGTCCTATGGCTACACCTTC. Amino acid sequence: CASSERTESYGYTF.

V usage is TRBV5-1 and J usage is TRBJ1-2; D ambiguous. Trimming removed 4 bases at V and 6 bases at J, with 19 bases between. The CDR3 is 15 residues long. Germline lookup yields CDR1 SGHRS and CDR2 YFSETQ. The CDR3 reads CASSLTAQYADGYTF. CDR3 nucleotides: TGCGCCAGCAGCCTCACCGCCCAGTACGCCGATGGCTACACCTTC. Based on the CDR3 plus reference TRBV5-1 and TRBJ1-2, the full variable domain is KAGVTQTPRYLIKTRGQQVTLSCSPISGHRSVSWYQQTPGQGLQFLFEYFSETQRNKGNFPGRFSGRQFSNSRSEMNVSTLELGDSALYLCASSLTAQYADGYTFGSGTRLTVV.

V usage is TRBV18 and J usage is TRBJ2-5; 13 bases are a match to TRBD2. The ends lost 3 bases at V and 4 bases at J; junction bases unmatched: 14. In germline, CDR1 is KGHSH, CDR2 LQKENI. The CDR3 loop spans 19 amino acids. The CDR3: CASSPSSIGTSGARETQYF. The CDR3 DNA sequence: TGTGCCAGCTCACCTTCATCGATCGGGACTAGCGGGGCCAGAGAGACCCAGTACTTC.

The CDR3 DNA follows: TGTGCCAGCAGTGACCGCATTCCCGCGAACACTGAAGCTTTCTTT. It is translated as CASSDRIPANTEAFF. V and J are TRBV2 and TRBJ1-1, with D unclear. Germline loops: CDR1 SNHLY, CDR2 FYNNEI. The length of the CDR3 is 15 residues. V lost 3 bases and J 1 base, leaving 12 bases between the germline ends.

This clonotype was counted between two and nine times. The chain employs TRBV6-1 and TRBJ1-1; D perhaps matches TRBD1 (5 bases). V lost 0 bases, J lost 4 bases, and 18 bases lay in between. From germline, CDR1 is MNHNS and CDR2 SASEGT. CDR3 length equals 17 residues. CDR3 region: CASSEALRVIRSTEAFF. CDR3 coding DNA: TGTGCCAGCAGTGAAGCGCTCAGGGTGATTAGGAGCACTGAAGCTTTCTTT.

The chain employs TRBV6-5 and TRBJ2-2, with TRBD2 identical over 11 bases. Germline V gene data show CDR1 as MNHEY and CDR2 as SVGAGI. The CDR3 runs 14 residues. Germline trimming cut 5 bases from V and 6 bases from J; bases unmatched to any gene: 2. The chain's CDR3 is CASSISGGAGELFF. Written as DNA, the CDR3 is TGTGCCAGCAGTATTAGCGGGGGGGCCGGGGAGCTGTTTTTT.

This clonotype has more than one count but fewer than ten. The CDR3 DNA follows: TGTGCCATCAGTGTAGGTCCTGGACTGAGGGGGACAGATACGCAGTATTTT. Amino acid sequence: CAISVGPGLRGTDTQYF. This chain uses TRBV10-3 with TRBJ2-3; D may be TRBD1 (6 bases). CDR3 length equals 17 residues. Trimming took off 4 bases at V and 3 bases at J, with 20 bases between the two ends. CDR1 and CDR2 from the germline V gene are ENHRY and SYGVKD.

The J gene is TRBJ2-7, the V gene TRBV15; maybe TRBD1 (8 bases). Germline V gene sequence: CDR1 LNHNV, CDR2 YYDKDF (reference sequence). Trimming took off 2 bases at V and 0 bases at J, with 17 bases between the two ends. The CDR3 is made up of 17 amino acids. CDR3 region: CATSRLPQGGSSYEQYF. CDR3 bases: TGTGCCACCAGCAGACTCCCACAGGGGGGGAGCTCCTACGAGCAGTACTTC.

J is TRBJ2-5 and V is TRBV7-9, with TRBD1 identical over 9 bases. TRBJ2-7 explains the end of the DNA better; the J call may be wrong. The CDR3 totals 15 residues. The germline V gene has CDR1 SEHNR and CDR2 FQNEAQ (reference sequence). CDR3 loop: CASSFKLGQGHEQYF. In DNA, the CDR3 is TGTGCCAGCAGCTTTAAATTGGGACAGGGCCACGAGCAGTACTTC.

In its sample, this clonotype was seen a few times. The CDR3 here is CASSTGGGTDTQYF. The CDR3 DNA follows: TGCGCCAGCAGCACGGGGGGGGGCACAGATACGCAGTATTTT. This chain connects TRBV4-1 to TRBJ2-3; 8 nucleotides align to TRBD2. The germline CDR1 and CDR2 sequences are MGHRA and YSYEKL. With V trimmed by 5 bases and J by 1 base, 2 bases remained unmatched. The CDR3 is made up of 14 amino acids.

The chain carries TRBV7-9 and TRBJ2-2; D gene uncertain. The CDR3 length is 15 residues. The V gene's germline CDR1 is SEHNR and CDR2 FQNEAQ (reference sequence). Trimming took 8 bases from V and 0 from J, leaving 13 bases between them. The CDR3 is CASRKSAANTGELFF. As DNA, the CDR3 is TGTGCCAGCCGAAAGTCGGCAGCGAACACCGGGGAGCTGTTTTTT.

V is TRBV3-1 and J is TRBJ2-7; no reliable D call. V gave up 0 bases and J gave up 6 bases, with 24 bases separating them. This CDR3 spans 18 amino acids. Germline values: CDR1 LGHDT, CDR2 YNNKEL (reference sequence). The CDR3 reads CASSQESYRRVSGIEQYF. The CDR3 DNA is TGTGCCAGCAGCCAAGAGTCGTATCGTCGGGTTTCAGGCATCGAGCAGTACTTC.

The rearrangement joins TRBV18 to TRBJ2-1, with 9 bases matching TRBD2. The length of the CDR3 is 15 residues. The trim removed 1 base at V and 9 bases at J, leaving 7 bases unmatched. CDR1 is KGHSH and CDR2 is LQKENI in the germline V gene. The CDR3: CASSPLAGEAGEQFF. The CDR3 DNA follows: TGTGCCAGCTCACCACTAGCGGGGGAGGCCGGTGAGCAGTTCTTC.